This T cell receptor beta chain was sequenced during a study of CD4+ T cells in melanoma. Study-level results: Diverse differentiation states were reported for melanoma neoantigen-specific CD4+ T cells. CD8+ T cell, macrophage and B cell function reportedly correlated with neoantigen-specific CD4+ T cells.

This clone turned up a few times. The antigen is not known. Other DNA sequences of this sample code for an identical CDR3. CDR3 size: 15 residues. CDR1 and CDR2 (germline): SGHRS, YFSETQ. With V trimmed by 1 base and J by 7 bases, 9 bases remained unmatched. This table comes from immunoSEQ multiplex PCR, and its TCRdb copy is limited to in-frame clones, with some not included. The sample consists of around 10,000 clones, approximately 68% of them appearing once. Sequenced input: cells from a culture (not recorded whether cultured in vitro). This TCR derives from a human donor with melanoma. The V call is TRBV5-1, the J call TRBJ1-2, with 8 bases that match TRBD1. The CDR3 region has the DNA TGCGCCAGCAGCTTGTCAGGACAGGGTGCGAGTGGCTACACCTTC. This encodes CASSLSGQGASGYTF.